This T cell receptor beta chain originates from a study of blood T cell repertoires in COVID-19. Followed over time, Seattle patients had been enrolled while infection was active. Germline CDR1 is SGDLS and CDR2 is YYNGEE. Trimming stripped 1 base from V and 4 bases from J, with 15 bases between. The CDR3 is made up of 15 amino acids. Per the study methods: Reference gene primers were amplified, and this amplification served to estimate nucleated cell counts. Clones were sequenced by immunoSEQ multiplex PCR, and TCRdb holds only the in-frame ones, with some missing. That table supplies the V and J calls and clone size; D and trimming were determined from the DNA. The sample comprises some 350,000 clones, more than 70% of which are singletons, and 5.5% to 7.5% rests with the top ten.

The rearrangement joins TRBV9 to TRBJ2-7, with TRBD1 as a possible D gene (5 bases). The material sequenced was peripheral blood. This clonotype was sampled from a woman between 65 and 79 years old with COVID-19, enrolled during active disease. CDR3 DNA: TGTGCCAGCAGCGTAAACCAGGGCTCGTATTACGAGCAGTACTTC. Translating gives CASSVNQGSYYEQYF.